This T cell receptor beta chain was documented in a study of shared clonotypes between healthy human individuals. Study-wide points: Estimated richness was generally greater in naive than memory subsets.

Libraries were prepared by immunoSEQ multiplex PCR; TCRdb keeps only in-frame clonotypes and omits some of them. The table lists 2,500,000 or so clones, over 85% of them singletons. Turning to this clone: Its target is not known.

Deletions cut 0 bases from V and 0 bases from J, with 10 bases between. CDR1 SGDLS and CDR2 YYNGEE come from the germline V gene. The length of the CDR3 is 16 residues. The source material was naive CD4+ T cells from PBMCs. Subset meaning: CD45RA+ positively selected. The chain uses TRBV9 and TRBJ1-5; no reliable D call. The clonotype comes from a man between 18 and 29 years old in good health. Some clones in this sample may be carry-over from other donors' samples. The CDR3 reads CASSVAQPYSNQPQHF. For the CDR3, the DNA is TGTGCCAGCAGCGTAGCACAGCCTTATAGCAATCAGCCCCAGCATTTT.